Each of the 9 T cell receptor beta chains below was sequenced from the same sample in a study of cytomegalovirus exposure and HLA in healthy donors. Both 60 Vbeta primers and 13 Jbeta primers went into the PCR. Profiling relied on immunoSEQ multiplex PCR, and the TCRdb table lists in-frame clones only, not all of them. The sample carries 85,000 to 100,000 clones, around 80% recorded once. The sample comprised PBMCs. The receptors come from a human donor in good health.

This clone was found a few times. CDR3 in DNA: TGTGCCAGCAGGCCCGGGACAGGGCAGTCCGAGCAGTACTTC. It yields the protein CASRPGTGQSEQYF. The gene calls are TRBV5-4 and TRBJ2-7, with TRBD1 matching over 9 bases. Germline CDR1 SGHNT, CDR2 YYREEE (reference sequence). The trim removed 5 bases at V and 6 bases at J, leaving 9 bases unmatched. The CDR3 runs 14 residues.

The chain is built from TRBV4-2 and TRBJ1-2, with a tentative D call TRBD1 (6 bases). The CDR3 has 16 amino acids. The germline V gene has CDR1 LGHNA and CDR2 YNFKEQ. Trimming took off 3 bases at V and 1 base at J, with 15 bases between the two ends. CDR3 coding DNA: TGTGCCAGCAGCCAGCGACAGGCCGGTGGTAACTATGGCTACACCTTC. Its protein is CASSQRQAGGNYGYTF.

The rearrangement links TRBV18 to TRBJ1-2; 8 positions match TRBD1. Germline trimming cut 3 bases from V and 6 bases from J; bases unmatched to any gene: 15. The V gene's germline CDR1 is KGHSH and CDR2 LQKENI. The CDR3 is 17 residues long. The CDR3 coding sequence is TGTGCCAGCTCACCTAAAAATCTCCAGGGGGCTTTTGATGGCTACACCTTC. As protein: CASSPKNLQGAFDGYTF.

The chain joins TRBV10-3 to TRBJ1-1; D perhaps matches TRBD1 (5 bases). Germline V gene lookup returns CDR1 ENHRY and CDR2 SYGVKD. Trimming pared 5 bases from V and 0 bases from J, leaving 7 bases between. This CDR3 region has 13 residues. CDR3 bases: TGTGCCATCAGTCGACAGTTGAACACTGAAGCTTTCTTT. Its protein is CAISRQLNTEAFF.

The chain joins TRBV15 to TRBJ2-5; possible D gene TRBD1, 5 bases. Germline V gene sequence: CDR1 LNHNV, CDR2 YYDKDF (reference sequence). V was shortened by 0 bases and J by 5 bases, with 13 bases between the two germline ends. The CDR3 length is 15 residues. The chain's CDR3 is CATSRDPREGETQYF. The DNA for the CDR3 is TGTGCCACCAGCAGAGACCCCAGGGAAGGCGAGACCCAGTACTTC.

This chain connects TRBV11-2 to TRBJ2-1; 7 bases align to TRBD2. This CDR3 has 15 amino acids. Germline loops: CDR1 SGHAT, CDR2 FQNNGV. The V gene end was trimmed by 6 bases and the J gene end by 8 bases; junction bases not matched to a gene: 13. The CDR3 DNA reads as TGTGCCAGCAGTTCAGTGAGGGAGGGCTGGTATGAGCAGTTCTTC. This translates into CASSSVREGWYEQFF.

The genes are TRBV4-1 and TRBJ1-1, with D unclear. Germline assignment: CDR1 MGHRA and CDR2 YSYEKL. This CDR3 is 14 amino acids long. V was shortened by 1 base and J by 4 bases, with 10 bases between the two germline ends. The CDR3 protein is CASSQGPLPTEAFF. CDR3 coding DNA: TGCGCCAGCAGCCAAGGTCCTCTCCCCACTGAAGCTTTCTTT.

The CDR3 is CASTVTGQGSNTEAFF. The DNA for the CDR3 is TGCGCCAGCACCGTGACGGGACAGGGATCGAACACTGAAGCTTTCTTT. The chain carries TRBV5-1 and TRBJ1-1; 9 bases match TRBD1. This CDR3 contains 16 residues. The germline CDR1 and CDR2 sequences are SGHRS and YFSETQ. V shed 6 bases, J shed 1 base, and the junction held 10 bases outside the gene matches.

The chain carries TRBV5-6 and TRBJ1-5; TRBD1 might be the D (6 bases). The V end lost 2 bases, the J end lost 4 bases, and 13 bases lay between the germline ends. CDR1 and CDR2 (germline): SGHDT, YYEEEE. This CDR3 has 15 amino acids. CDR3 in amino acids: CASSFGQYGNQPQHF. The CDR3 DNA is TGTGCCAGCAGCTTCGGACAGTACGGGAATCAGCCCCAGCATTTT.